This entry is about one T cell receptor (beta chain). This receptor's antigen is unknown. Base quality data are lacking; no much larger clone is found one base away. The CDR3 contains 13 residues, cysteine and phenylalanine counted. The retained sequence is limited to the CDR3, 39 bases, with the frame set at the first base. From a lookup of the germline V gene (reference sequence), CDR1 and CDR2 are GTSNPN and SVGIG. V is shortened by 0 bases, J by 5 bases, and the region joining them spans 8 bases. One collaborating source in Seattle enrolled patients while the patients were actively infected and followed the patients over time throughout the course of disease. Whole blood was collected in K2EDTA tubes by collaborating institutions according to the institutions' own protocols. Collaborator samples were shipped for TCRbeta analysis as frozen whole blood, isolated PBMCs, or DNA extracted from either sample type.

TCRbeta CDR3 regions were amplified from genomic DNA using the immunoSEQ Assay, a bias-controlled multiplex PCR. The published analysis was carried out like this. The number of nucleated cells in each sample was estimated from the amplification of reference gene primers within the assay. To quantify the absolute abundance of each unique TCRbeta CDR3 rearrangement, sequence reads were collapsed and filtered. For each sample, productive Simpson clonality was calculated by taking the square root of Simpson's diversity index across productive rearrangements. The table comes from immuneACCESS by way of TCRdb, which keeps in-frame sequences with V and J called. Part of the clones is missing from these tables; in studies checked, under half for an unresolved V gene and the rest for unknown reasons. The DNA was the basis for D and trimming; V, J and clone size are from that table. The sample table holds hundreds of thousands of clones, of which 80% to 90% were seen once. Approximately 10% of the sample goes to the ten largest clones.

This specimen comes from a study of blood T cell repertoires in COVID-19 (dated by TCRdb to 2020 to 2021). General notes on the study: The collaborator samples originated in the United States, Italy and Spain and spanned the acute and convalescent phases of COVID-19. The samples were drawn from the first 160 participants of the ongoing ImmuneRACE study and from 1,254 subjects provided by 6 global collaborators. The dataset comprised deeply sampled blood TCRbeta repertoires from subjects exposed to, actively infected with, or recovered from COVID-19. A freely available public database, intended as a resource for researchers studying the immune response to SARS-CoV-2, is where the repertoires were released. The prospective study material was composed of cDNA or gDNA derived from T cells, B-cell-depleted T cells, or PBMCs. The sample metadata nearly always contained a de-identified subject ID, COVID-19 status, age in years and sex. HLA class I and class II types, where available, came from metadata supplied by the sample provider rather than from assay-based typing.

Overall study results and their limits: Clinical and demographic metadata were provided uncurated, with the amount varying by source and participant.

The V and J genes are TRBV30 and TRBJ2-1; 5 matching bases give a weak D call of TRBD2. This receptor was obtained from a woman in her 70s with COVID-19, enrolled during active disease. Material for sequencing was peripheral blood. The nucleotides read TGTGCCTGGAGTGTAGAGAGGGACAATGAGCAGTTCTTC. Translated, it gives CAWSVERDNEQFF.